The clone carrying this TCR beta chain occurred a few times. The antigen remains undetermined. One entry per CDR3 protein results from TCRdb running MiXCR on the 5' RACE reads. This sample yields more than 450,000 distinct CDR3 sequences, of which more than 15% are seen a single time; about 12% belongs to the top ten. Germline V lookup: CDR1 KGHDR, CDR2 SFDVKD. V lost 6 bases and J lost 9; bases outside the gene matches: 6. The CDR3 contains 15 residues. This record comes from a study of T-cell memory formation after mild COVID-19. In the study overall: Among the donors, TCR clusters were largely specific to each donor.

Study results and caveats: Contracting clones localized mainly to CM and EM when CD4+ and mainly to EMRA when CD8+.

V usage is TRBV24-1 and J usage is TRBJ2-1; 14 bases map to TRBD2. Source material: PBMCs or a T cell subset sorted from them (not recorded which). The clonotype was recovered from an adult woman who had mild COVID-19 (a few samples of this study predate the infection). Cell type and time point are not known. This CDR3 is CATSKGLAGVSEQFF. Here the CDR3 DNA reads TGTGCCACCAGTAAGGGACTAGCGGGAGTCAGTGAGCAGTTCTTC.